This TCR beta chain was captured by sequencing in a study of blood T cell repertoires in COVID-19. Study-level background: Acute and convalescent COVID-19 samples came from the United States, Italy and Spain. T cells, B-cell-depleted T cells, or PBMCs provided the cDNA or gDNA that served as material.

In the original processing: Estimation of nucleated cell counts was performed using reference gene primer amplification. The assay was immunoSEQ multiplex PCR, and TCRdb's table has in-frame clones only and misses some. The DNA was the basis for D and trimming; V, J and clone size are from that table. The data contain 160,000 or so clones, 82% of them singletons. This clone was counted only a few times. One junction end does not reproduce the germline sequence, and a read error may be involved. The CDR3 consists of 12 residues. CDR1 SGHTA and CDR2 FQGNSA come from the germline V gene. This TCR came from a woman aged 70-85 years with acute or convalescent COVID-19. The sequenced sample consisted of peripheral blood. This chain uses TRBV7-2 with TRBJ1-2; D call uncertain. CDR3 DNA: TGTGCCAGCAGCTTACTGTCCTCGGTACCTCCCTTC. Its protein is CASSLLSSVPPF.